Listed below are T cell receptor beta chains from one sample, sequenced in a study of T cells in Graves' hyperthyroidism and ophthalmopathy. From the multiplex PCR reads, TCRdb called clonotypes with MiXCR, one entry per CDR3 protein. The table lists hundreds of thousands of distinct CDR3 sequences, 35% to 45% of them singletons, with 7.5% to 9.5% in the top ten. Sequenced: blood. The receptor set was obtained from a young man with Graves' hyperthyroidism. CDR3s include the opening cysteine and the closing phenylalanine or tryptophan. The D gene is left open where the match is weak. The size of a clone is reported for some rows only, either as once, few or many, or as a class for expanded clones.

CDR3 protein: CASSLGGLGSYNSPLHF
CDR3 DNA: TGTGCCAGCAGCTTAGGAGGGTTGGGCTCCTATAATTCACCCCTCCACTTT
V gene: TRBV7-2
D gene: .
clone size: few
J gene: TRBJ1-6

CDR3 protein: CAINLGKNTEAFF
CDR3 DNA: TGTGCCATAAATCTTGGAAAGAACACTGAAGCTTTCTTT
V gene: TRBV10-3
D gene: .
clone size: many
J gene: TRBJ1-1

CDR3 protein: CASGHSYSNQPQHF
CDR3 DNA: TGTGCCAGCGGTCACAGCTATAGCAATCAGCCCCAGCATTTT
V gene: TRBV6-6
D gene: .
clone size: .
J gene: TRBJ1-5

CDR3 protein: CATSRITGDWDQPQHF
CDR3 DNA: TGTGCCACCAGCAGGATTACAGGGGATTGGGACCAGCCCCAGCATTTT
V gene: TRBV15
D gene: TRBD1
clone size: once
J gene: TRBJ1-5

CDR3 protein: CASSLSRSYEAFF
CDR3 DNA: TGTGCCAGCAGCTTATCCCGGTCATATGAAGCTTTCTTT
V gene: TRBV11-2
D gene: .
clone size: .
J gene: TRBJ1-1

CDR3 protein: CSVAREGLTYEQYF
CDR3 DNA: TGCAGCGTTGCCAGGGAGGGCTTGACCTACGAGCAGTACTTC
V gene: TRBV29-1
D gene: TRBD2
clone size: .
J gene: TRBJ2-7

CDR3 protein: CASSDGQGADEQYF
CDR3 DNA: TGTGCCAGCAGCGACGGACAGGGTGCCGACGAGCAGTACTTC
V gene: TRBV7-3
D gene: TRBD1
clone size: .
J gene: TRBJ2-7

CDR3 protein: CASTVSGGGFYEQYF
CDR3 DNA: TGTGCCAGCACCGTTAGCGGGGGGGGGTTCTACGAGCAGTACTTC
V gene: TRBV2
D gene: TRBD2
clone size: .
J gene: TRBJ2-7

CDR3 protein: CASSSNQDTGNTIYF
CDR3 DNA: TGTGCCAGCAGCTCCAACCAAGACACTGGAAACACCATATATTTT
V gene: TRBV7-9
D gene: .
clone size: .
J gene: TRBJ1-3

CDR3 protein: CASSHDTYYEQYF
CDR3 DNA: TGTGCCAGCAGCCACGACACCTACTACGAGCAGTACTTC
V gene: TRBV14
D gene: .
clone size: few
J gene: TRBJ2-7

CDR3 protein: CASRPGQFMNTEAFF
CDR3 DNA: TGTGCCAGCAGACCCGGACAGTTCATGAACACTGAAGCTTTCTTT
V gene: TRBV2
D gene: .
clone size: many
J gene: TRBJ1-1

CDR3 protein: CASSHTVDTEAFF
CDR3 DNA: TGTGCCAGCAGCCATACAGTAGACACTGAAGCTTTCTTT
V gene: TRBV12-3/TRBV12-4
D gene: .
clone size: .
J gene: TRBJ1-1

CDR3 protein: CASSSLATSNGELFF
CDR3 DNA: TGTGCCAGCAGCTCCTTGGCGACGTCCAACGGGGAGCTGTTTTTT
V gene: TRBV5-4
D gene: .
clone size: .
J gene: TRBJ2-2

CDR3 protein: CASSIAGGNSPLHF
CDR3 DNA: TGTGCCAGTAGTATAGCGGGGGGAAATTCACCCCTCCACTTT
V gene: TRBV19
D gene: .
clone size: .
J gene: TRBJ1-6

CDR3 protein: CASSSYLSGANVLTF
CDR3 DNA: TGTGCCAGCAGTTCGTATTTAAGTGGGGCCAACGTCCTGACTTTC
V gene: TRBV6-5
D gene: .
clone size: .
J gene: TRBJ2-6

CDR3 protein: CASSLGTVGGNQPQHF
CDR3 DNA: TGTGCCAGCAGCTTAGGGACCGTTGGGGGCAATCAGCCCCAGCATTTT
V gene: TRBV7-8
D gene: .
clone size: .
J gene: TRBJ1-5